The 10 T cell receptor beta chains listed next were all sequenced from one sample in a study of OX40 agonist ivuxolimab in advanced cancers. TCRdb's table, derived via immunoSEQ multiplex PCR, lists solely in-frame clones and lacks some. The repertoire holds 60,000 or so clones, with about nine tenths as singletons. The sequencing here drew on CD4+ or CD8+ T cells sorted from blood, taken in a trial of the OX40 agonist ivuxolimab. The receptor set was obtained from an adult with an advanced solid tumor such as melanoma, head and neck, liver or kidney cancer.

This clone was counted a single time. The V and J genes are TRBV6-4 and TRBJ1-2; D not resolved. The CDR3 contains 13 residues. The V and J ends lost 3 bases and 4 bases respectively, with 9 bases between them. Looked up from germline, CDR1 is MRHNA and CDR2 is SNTAGT. The DNA for the CDR3 is TGTGCCAGCAGTGAGGCGGCCGCCTATGGCTACACCTTC. Protein product: CASSEAAAYGYTF.

This clone was detected once. The chain recombines TRBV6-1 with TRBJ2-1, with 7 positions matching TRBD2. CDR3 length equals 14 residues. V shed 10 bases, J shed 4 bases, and the junction held 10 bases outside the gene matches. The germline V gene encodes CDR1 MNHNS and CDR2 SASEGT. The CDR3 DNA reads as TGTGCCACCTCTCTGGCGGGAGTGTACAATGAGCAGTTCTTC. It translates to CATSLAGVYNEQFF.

V gene TRBV10-3 combines with J gene TRBJ2-1; unclear D gene. The V end lost 3 bases, the J end lost 8 bases, and 8 bases lay between the germline ends. The germline V gene encodes CDR1 ENHRY and CDR2 SYGVKD. The CDR3 loop spans 12 amino acids. CDR3 DNA: TGTGCCATCAGTGATGGCCGCGATGAGCAGTTCTTC. This codes for CAISDGRDEQFF.

The chain joins TRBV4-1 to TRBJ1-1, with a tentative D call TRBD1 (6 bases). The V gene's germline CDR1 is MGHRA and CDR2 YSYEKL. This CDR3 region has 16 residues. V lost 0 bases and J 4 bases, leaving 15 bases between the germline ends. The CDR3 sequence: CASSQDRGGVGTEAFF. CDR3 nucleotide sequence: TGCGCCAGCAGCCAAGATCGAGGGGGTGTGGGCACTGAAGCTTTCTTT.

This chain links TRBV5-1 with TRBJ2-7; weak D call: TRBD2 (5 bases). The V end was cut by 0 bases, the J end by 5 bases, with 12 bases between. Germline values: CDR1 SGHRS, CDR2 YFSETQ. This CDR3 is 14 amino acids long. CDR3 loop: CASSLDGSVDEQYF. CDR3 bases: TGCGCCAGCAGCTTGGATGGTAGCGTCGACGAGCAGTACTTC.

This rearrangement joins TRBV19 to TRBJ2-7, with TRBD1 identical over 9 bases. Germline V gene sequence: CDR1 LNHDA, CDR2 SQIVND (reference sequence). CDR3 length: 15 residues. The trim removed 6 bases at V and 5 bases at J, leaving 11 bases unmatched. The CDR3 nucleotides read TGTGCCAGTAGCCGTACGGGGACAGGGTTGAACGAGCAGTACTTC. Protein: CASSRTGTGLNEQYF.

The chain combines TRBV5-1 with TRBJ2-3, with TRBD2 identical over 13 bases. The CDR3 contains 16 residues. Germline CDR1 is SGHRS and CDR2 is YFSETQ. The trim removed 3 bases at V and 3 bases at J, leaving 4 bases unmatched. The CDR3 loop reads CASSSGTSGETDTQYF. The CDR3, as DNA: TGCGCCAGCAGCTCGGGGACTAGCGGGGAGACAGATACGCAGTATTTT.

Remarks on this clone: At one end, the junction sequence differs from germline, possibly due to a read error. The chain carries TRBV7-7 and TRBJ2-2; the D is unclear. The CDR3 consists of 14 residues. Germline V CDR1 and CDR2: SSHAT, FNYEAQ (reference sequence). The CDR3 region is CASSLRQNTGELFF. CDR3 nucleotide sequence: TGTGCTAGCAGCTTACGACAGAACACCGGGGAGCTGTTTTTT.

The V call is TRBV2, the J call TRBJ1-1; D is undetermined. The V end lost 7 bases, the J end lost 4 bases, and 16 bases lay between the germline ends. Germline lookup yields CDR1 SNHLY and CDR2 FYNNEI. The CDR3 covers 14 residues. CDR3 region: CASTKSQLTTEAFF. The CDR3 DNA follows: TGTGCCAGCACTAAGTCACAGCTCACCACTGAAGCTTTCTTT.

The chain has TRBV9 and TRBJ2-2; 12 bases are a match to TRBD2. Germline values: CDR1 SGDLS, CDR2 YYNGEE. V shed 1 base, J shed 5 bases, and the junction held 9 bases outside the gene matches. CDR3 size: 18 residues. CDR3 amino acids: CASSVSSGGADWTGELFF. CDR3 bases: TGTGCCAGCAGCGTATCTAGCGGGGGGGCCGACTGGACCGGGGAGCTGTTTTTT. The full variable domain, rest sourced from reference TRBV9 and TRBJ2-2, is DSGVTQTPKHLITATGQRVTLRCSPRSGDLSVYWYQQSLDQGLQFLIQYYNGEERAKGNILERFSAQQFPDLHSELNLSSLELGDSALYFCASSVSSGGADWTGELFFGEGSRLTVL.